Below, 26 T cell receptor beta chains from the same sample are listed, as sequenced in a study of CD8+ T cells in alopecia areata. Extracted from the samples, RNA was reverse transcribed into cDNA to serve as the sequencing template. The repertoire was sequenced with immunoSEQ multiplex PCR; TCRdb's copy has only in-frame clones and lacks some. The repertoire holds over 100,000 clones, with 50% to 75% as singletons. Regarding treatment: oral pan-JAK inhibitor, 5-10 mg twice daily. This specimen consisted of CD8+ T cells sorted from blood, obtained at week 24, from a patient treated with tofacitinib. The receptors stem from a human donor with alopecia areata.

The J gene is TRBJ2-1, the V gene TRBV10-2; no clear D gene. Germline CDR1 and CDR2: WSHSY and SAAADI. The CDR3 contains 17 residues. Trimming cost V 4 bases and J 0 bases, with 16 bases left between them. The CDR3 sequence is CASSAPADLSSYNEQFF. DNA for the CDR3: TGCGCCAGCAGTGCCCCCGCGGACCTTAGCTCCTACAATGAGCAGTTCTTC.

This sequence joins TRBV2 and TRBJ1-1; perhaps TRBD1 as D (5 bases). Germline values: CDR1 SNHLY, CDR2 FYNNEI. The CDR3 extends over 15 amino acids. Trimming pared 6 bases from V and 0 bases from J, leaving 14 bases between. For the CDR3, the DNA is TGTGCCAGCAGGGAGGCGGCAGGGTTGAACACTGAAGCTTTCTTT. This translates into CASREAAGLNTEAFF.

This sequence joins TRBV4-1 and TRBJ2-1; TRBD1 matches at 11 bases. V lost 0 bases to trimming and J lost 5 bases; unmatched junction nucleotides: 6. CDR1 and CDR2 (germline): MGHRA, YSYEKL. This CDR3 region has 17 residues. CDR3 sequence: CASSQERGDRGNNEQFF. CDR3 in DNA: TGCGCCAGCAGCCAAGAGAGGGGGGACAGGGGGAACAATGAGCAGTTCTTC.

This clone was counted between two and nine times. The CDR3 loop reads CSVEGGTGGYEQYF. Written as DNA, the CDR3 is TGCAGCGTTGAAGGGGGGACAGGAGGGTACGAGCAGTACTTC. The V call is TRBV29-1, the J call TRBJ2-7, with 8 bases identical to TRBD1. The germline CDR1 and CDR2 sequences are SQVTM and ANQGSEA. Trimming removed 1 base from V and 4 bases from J; junction bases left unmatched: 6. The CDR3 is 14 amino acids.

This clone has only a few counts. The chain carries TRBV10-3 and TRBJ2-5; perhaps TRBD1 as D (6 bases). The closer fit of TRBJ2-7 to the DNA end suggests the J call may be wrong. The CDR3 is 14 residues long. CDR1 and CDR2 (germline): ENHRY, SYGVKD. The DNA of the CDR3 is TGTGCCATCAGTGAGTCGGACAGCTCCTACGAGCAGTACTTC. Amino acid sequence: CAISESDSSYEQYF.

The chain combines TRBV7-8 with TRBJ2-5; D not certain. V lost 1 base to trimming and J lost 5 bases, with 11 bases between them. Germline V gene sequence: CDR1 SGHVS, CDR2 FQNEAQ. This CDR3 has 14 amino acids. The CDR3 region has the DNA TGTGCCAGCAGCTTAGTTGAAAGTTTCGAGACCCAGTACTTC. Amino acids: CASSLVESFETQYF.

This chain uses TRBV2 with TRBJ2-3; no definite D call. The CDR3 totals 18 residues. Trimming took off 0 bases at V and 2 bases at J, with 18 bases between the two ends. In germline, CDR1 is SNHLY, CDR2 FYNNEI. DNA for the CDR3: TGTGCCAGCAGTGAAGCGTTAAACCGGGCCACCGACACAGATACGCAGTATTTT. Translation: CASSEALNRATDTDTQYF.

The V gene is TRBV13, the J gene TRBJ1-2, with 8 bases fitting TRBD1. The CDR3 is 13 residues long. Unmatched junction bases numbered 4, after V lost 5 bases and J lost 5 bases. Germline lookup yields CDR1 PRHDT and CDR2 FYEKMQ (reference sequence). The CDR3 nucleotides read TGTGCCAGCAGCCCTTGGACAGGGTATGGCTACACCTTC. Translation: CASSPWTGYGYTF.

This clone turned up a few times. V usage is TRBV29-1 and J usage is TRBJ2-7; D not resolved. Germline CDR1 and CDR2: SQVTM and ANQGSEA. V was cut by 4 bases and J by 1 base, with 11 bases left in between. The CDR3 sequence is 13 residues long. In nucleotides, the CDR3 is TGCAGCGTTGTATTTCCAGCTTCCTACGAGCAGTACTTC. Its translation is CSVVFPASYEQYF.

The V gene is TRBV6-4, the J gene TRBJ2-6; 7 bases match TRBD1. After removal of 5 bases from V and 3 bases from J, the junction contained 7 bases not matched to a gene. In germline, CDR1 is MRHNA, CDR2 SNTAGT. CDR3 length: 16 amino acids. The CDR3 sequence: CASSSGTAGGANVLTF. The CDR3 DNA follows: TGTGCCAGCAGTTCGGGGACAGCCGGTGGGGCCAACGTCCTGACTTTC.

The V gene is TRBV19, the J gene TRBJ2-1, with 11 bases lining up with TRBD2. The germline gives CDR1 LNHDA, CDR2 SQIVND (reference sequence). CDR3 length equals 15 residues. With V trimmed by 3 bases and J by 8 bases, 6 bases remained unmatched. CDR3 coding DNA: TGTGCCAGTAGTATCGGACTAGCGGGCGGCCATGAGCAGTTCTTC. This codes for CASSIGLAGGHEQFF.

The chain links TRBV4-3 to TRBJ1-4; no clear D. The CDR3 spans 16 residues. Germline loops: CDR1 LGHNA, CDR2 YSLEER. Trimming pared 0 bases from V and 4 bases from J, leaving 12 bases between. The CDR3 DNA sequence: TGCGCCAGCAGCCAAGATGGTCCGGGGATTAATGAAAAACTGTTTTTT. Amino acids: CASSQDGPGINEKLFF.

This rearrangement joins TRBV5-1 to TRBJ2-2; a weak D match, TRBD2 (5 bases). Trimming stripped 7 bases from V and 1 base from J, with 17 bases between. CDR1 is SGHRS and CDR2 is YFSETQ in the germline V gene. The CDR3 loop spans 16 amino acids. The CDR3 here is CASSSKRARNTGELFF. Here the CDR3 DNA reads TGCGCCAGCTCATCGAAGAGGGCACGGAACACCGGGGAGCTGTTTTTT.

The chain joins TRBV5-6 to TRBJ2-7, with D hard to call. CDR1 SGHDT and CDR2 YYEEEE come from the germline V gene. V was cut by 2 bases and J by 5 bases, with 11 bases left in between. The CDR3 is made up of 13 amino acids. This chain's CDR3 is CASSFGAPHEQYF. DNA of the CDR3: TGTGCCAGCAGCTTTGGCGCCCCCCACGAGCAGTACTTC.

Here the CDR3 DNA reads TGTGCCAGCAGCGTAGAGGGCGGGGGGAGGACAGATACGCAGTATTTT. Translation: CASSVEGGGRTDTQYF. The rearrangement joins TRBV9 to TRBJ2-3, with 8 bases matching TRBD2. This CDR3 has 16 amino acids. Germline CDR1 and CDR2: SGDLS and YYNGEE. V lost 0 bases to trimming and J lost 3 bases; unmatched junction nucleotides: 6. The complete variable domain, with remaining parts taken from reference TRBV9 and TRBJ2-3, reads DSGVTQTPKHLITATGQRVTLRCSPRSGDLSVYWYQQSLDQGLQFLIQYYNGEERAKGNILERFSAQQFPDLHSELNLSSLELGDSALYFCASSVEGGGRTDTQYFGPGTRLTVL.

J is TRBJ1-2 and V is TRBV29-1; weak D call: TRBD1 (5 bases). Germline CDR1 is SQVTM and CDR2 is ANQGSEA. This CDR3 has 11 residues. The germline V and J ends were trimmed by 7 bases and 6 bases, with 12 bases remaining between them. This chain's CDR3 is CSAGGNNGYTF. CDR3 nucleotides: TGCAGCGCCGGGGGGAACAATGGCTACACCTTC.

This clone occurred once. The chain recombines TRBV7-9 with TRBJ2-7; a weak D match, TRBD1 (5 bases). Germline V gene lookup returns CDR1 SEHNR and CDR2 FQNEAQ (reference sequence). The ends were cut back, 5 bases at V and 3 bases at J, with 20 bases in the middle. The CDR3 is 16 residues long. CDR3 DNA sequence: TGTGCCAGCAGCGTCTCATCACAGGTCGCTGGCTACGAGCAGTACTTC. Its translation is CASSVSSQVAGYEQYF.

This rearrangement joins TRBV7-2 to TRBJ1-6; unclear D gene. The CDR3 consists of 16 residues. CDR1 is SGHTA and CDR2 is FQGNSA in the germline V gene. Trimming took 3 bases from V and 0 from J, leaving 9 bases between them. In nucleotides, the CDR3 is TGTGCCAGCAGCTTCGACGGCAACTCCTATAATTCACCCCTCCACTTT. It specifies CASSFDGNSYNSPLHF.

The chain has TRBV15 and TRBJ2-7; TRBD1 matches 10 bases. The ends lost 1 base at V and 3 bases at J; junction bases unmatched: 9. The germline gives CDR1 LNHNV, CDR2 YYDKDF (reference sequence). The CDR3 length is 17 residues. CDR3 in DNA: TGTGCCACCAGCAGAGTGTTTCCGGGACAGGGGTTCTACGAGCAGTACTTC. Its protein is CATSRVFPGQGFYEQYF.

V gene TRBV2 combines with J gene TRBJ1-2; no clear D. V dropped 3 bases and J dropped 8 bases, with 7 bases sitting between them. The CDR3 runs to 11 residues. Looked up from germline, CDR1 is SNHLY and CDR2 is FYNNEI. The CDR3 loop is CASSDEAGYTF. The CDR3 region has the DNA TGTGCCAGCAGTGATGAGGCGGGCTACACCTTC.

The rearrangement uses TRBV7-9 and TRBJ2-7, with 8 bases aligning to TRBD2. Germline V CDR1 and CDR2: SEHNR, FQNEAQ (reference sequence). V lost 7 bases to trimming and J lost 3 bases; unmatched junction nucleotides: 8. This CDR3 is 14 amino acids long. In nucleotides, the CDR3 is TGTGCCAGCAACAAACCGGGACTAGGCTACGAGCAGTACTTC. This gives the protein CASNKPGLGYEQYF.

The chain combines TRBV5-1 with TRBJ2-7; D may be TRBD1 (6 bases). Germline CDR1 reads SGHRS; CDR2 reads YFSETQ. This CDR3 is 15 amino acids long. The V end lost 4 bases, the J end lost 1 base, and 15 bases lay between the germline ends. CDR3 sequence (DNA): TGCGCCAGCAGCCTCCAGGAGGACAGATCCTACGAGCAGTACTTC. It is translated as CASSLQEDRSYEQYF.

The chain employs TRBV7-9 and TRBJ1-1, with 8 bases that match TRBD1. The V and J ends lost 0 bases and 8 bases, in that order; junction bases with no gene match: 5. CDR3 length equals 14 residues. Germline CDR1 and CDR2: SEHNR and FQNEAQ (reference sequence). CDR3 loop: CASSLASTGAEAFF. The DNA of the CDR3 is TGTGCCAGCAGCTTAGCCTCGACAGGGGCCGAAGCTTTCTTT.

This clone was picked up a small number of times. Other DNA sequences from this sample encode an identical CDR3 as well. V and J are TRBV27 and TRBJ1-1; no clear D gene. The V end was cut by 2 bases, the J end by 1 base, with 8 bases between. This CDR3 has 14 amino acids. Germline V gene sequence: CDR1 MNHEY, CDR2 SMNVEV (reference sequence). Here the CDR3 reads CASSLGGANTEAFF. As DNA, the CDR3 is TGTGCCAGCAGTTTAGGTGGCGCGAACACTGAAGCTTTCTTT.

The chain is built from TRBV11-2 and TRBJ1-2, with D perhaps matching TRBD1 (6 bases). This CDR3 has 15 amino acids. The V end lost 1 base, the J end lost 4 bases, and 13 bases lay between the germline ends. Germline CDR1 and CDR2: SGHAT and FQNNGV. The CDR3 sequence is CASSLGVRGIYGYTF. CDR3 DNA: TGTGCCAGCAGCTTAGGCGTCAGGGGAATCTATGGCTACACCTTC.

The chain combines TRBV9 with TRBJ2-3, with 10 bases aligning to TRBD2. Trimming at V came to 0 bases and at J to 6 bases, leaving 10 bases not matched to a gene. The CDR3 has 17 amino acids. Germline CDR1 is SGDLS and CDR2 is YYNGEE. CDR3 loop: CASSVDGLAAPGDTQYF. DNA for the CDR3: TGTGCCAGCAGCGTAGATGGACTAGCGGCGCCGGGGGATACGCAGTATTTT.